The 29 T cell receptor beta chains in this list originate from one sample, sequenced in a study of shared clonotypes between healthy human individuals. The assay was immunoSEQ multiplex PCR, and TCRdb's table has in-frame clones only and misses some. The table lists about 1.1 million clones, roughly 77% of them singletons. The sample comprised memory CD4+ T cells from PBMCs. Subset defined: CD45RA-negative fraction. These receptors were obtained from a man between 18 and 35 years old in good health. Some clones in this sample may be carry-over from other donors' samples.

This chain connects TRBV2 to TRBJ2-5; tentative D call: TRBD2 (6 bases). This CDR3 is 14 amino acids long. The V gene's germline CDR1 is SNHLY and CDR2 FYNNEI. Deletions cut 5 bases from V and 2 bases from J, with 12 bases between. The CDR3 is CASSRETSQETQYF. The CDR3 bases are TGTGCCAGCAGTAGGGAGACTAGTCAAGAGACCCAGTACTTC.

This clone was counted between two and nine times. V gene TRBV4-1 combines with J gene TRBJ1-1, with a tentative D call TRBD1 (5 bases). The CDR3 consists of 16 residues. Trimming removed 0 bases at V and 0 bases at J, with 11 bases between. Germline V gene sequence: CDR1 MGHRA, CDR2 YSYEKL. DNA for the CDR3: TGCGCCAGCAGCCAAGATGCGGGACGATTGAACACTGAAGCTTTCTTT. This encodes CASSQDAGRLNTEAFF.

This clone came up a few times. V is TRBV9 and J is TRBJ2-1; 7 positions agree with TRBD2. Unmatched junction bases numbered 15, after V lost 3 bases and J lost 6 bases. Looked up from germline, CDR1 is SGDLS and CDR2 is YYNGEE. The CDR3 is 17 residues long. CDR3 protein: CASSAELAVGAGNEQFF. CDR3 nucleotide sequence: TGTGCCAGCAGCGCGGAGCTAGCGGTTGGGGCGGGCAATGAGCAGTTCTTC.

For the CDR3, the DNA is TGTGCCAGCAGAGAGGAGACCGGGGAGCTGTTTTTT. The encoded protein is CASREETGELFF. The chain joins TRBV2 to TRBJ2-2, with no clear D. V was pared by 6 bases and J by 5 bases, with 7 bases between. The CDR3 covers 12 residues. Germline CDR1 and CDR2: SNHLY and FYNNEI.

This clone showed up many times. The rearrangement joins TRBV7-9 to TRBJ2-3; tentatively, D is TRBD2 (6 bases). Germline CDR1 SEHNR, CDR2 FQNEAQ (reference sequence). V was trimmed by 5 bases and J by 6 bases, leaving 15 bases between them. This CDR3 has 14 residues. The DNA of the CDR3 is TGTGCCAGCAGCCGCAGACTAGACACTGATACGCAGTATTTT. It specifies CASSRRLDTDTQYF.

The chain has TRBV5-5 and TRBJ1-4; D is perhaps TRBD1 (5 bases). Germline CDR1 reads SGHKS; CDR2 reads YYEKEE (reference sequence). This CDR3 comprises 18 residues. Trimming pared 1 base from V and 3 bases from J, leaving 19 bases between. The DNA of the CDR3 is TGTGCCAGCAGCTTGTCTCCGCACCACCGGGACCCTAATGAAAAACTGTTTTTT. Translated: CASSLSPHHRDPNEKLFF.

This chain uses TRBV28 with TRBJ2-1; 8 bases are shared with TRBD2. The CDR3 contains 15 residues. The V segment lost 8 bases and the J segment 9 bases; nucleotides outside the gene matches: 15. Germline V lookup: CDR1 MDHEN, CDR2 SYDVKM. CDR3 nucleotides: TGTGCCAGCGGGAATGCCGGGACTAGGTACGTTGAGCAGTTCTTC. The encoded protein is CASGNAGTRYVEQFF.

This clone was observed a single time. The chain links TRBV7-2 to TRBJ2-1; D uncertain. V dropped 5 bases and J dropped 6 bases, with 8 bases sitting between them. This CDR3 is built from 12 residues. Looked up from germline, CDR1 is SGHTA and CDR2 is FQGNSA. The CDR3 loop is CASSHRPNEQFF. CDR3 coding DNA: TGTGCCAGCAGCCACCGTCCCAATGAGCAGTTCTTC.

The chain uses TRBV5-1 and TRBJ1-4, with TRBD1 identical over 7 bases. Trimming took 3 bases from V and 3 from J; bases not matched to a gene: 5. CDR1 and CDR2 from the germline V gene are SGHRS and YFSETQ. The CDR3 totals 15 residues. This chain's CDR3 is CASSWGTEPNEKLFF. CDR3 coding DNA: TGCGCCAGCAGCTGGGGGACAGAACCTAATGAAAAACTGTTTTTT. Variable domain in full (rest from reference TRBV5-1 and TRBJ1-4): KAGVTQTPRYLIKTRGQQVTLSCSPISGHRSVSWYQQTPGQGLQFLFEYFSETQRNKGNFPGRFSGRQFSNSRSEMNVSTLELGDSALYLCASSWGTEPNEKLFFGSGTQLSVL.

This CDR3 is CASSYGGGQLETQYF. The CDR3 DNA reads as TGTGCCAGCAGTTACGGGGGGGGACAGCTGGAGACCCAGTACTTC. V and J are TRBV6-5 and TRBJ2-5; TRBD1 or TRBD2 may be the D gene (7 bases each). With 2 bases removed from V and 5 bases from J, the gap between germline ends came to 15 bases. This CDR3 region has 15 residues. The germline CDR1 and CDR2 sequences are MNHEY and SVGAGI.

This clone was detected many times. CDR3 loop: CASSQPYGEQYF. CDR3 coding DNA: TGTGCCAGCAGTCAGCCCTATGGGGAGCAGTACTTC. V and J are TRBV7-9 and TRBJ2-7; D unclear. Germline V gene lookup returns CDR1 SEHNR and CDR2 FQNEAQ (reference sequence). This CDR3 contains 12 residues. Trimming removed 6 bases at V and 7 bases at J, with 13 bases between. The full variable domain, with the rest looked up from reference TRBV7-9 and TRBJ2-7, is DTGVSQNPRHKITKRGQNVTFRCDPISEHNRLYWYRQTLGQGPEFLTYFQNEAQLEKSRLLSDRFSAERPKGSFSTLEIQRTEQGDSAMYLCASSQPYGEQYFGPGTRLTVT.

This chain joins TRBV7-7 and TRBJ2-3; a possible D gene is TRBD2 (6 bases). The germline V and J ends were trimmed by 4 bases and 4 bases, with 12 bases remaining between them. Germline values: CDR1 SSHAT, CDR2 FNYEAQ (reference sequence). The CDR3 has 14 residues. The CDR3 sequence is CASSSGVSADTQYF. In nucleotides, the CDR3 is TGTGCCAGCAGCTCGGGAGTTTCTGCAGATACGCAGTATTTT.

The chain carries TRBV5-4 and TRBJ1-1; D is ambiguous. The CDR3 contains 14 residues. The V end was cut by 3 bases, the J end by 4 bases, with 13 bases between. Germline V gene lookup returns CDR1 SGHNT and CDR2 YYREEE (reference sequence). The CDR3 DNA is TGTGCCAGCAGCTACCCGGACCGTGTCACTGAAGCTTTCTTT. Translation gives CASSYPDRVTEAFF. Looking up the rest from reference TRBV5-4 and TRBJ1-1 gives the full variable domain: ETGVTQSPTHLIKTRGQQVTLRCSSQSGHNTVSWYQQALGQGPQFIFQYYREEENGRGNFPPRFSGLQFPNYSSELNVNALELDDSALYLCASSYPDRVTEAFFGQGTRLTVV.

This clone has ten or more counts. The chain links TRBV6-1 to TRBJ2-1; 12 bases are shared with TRBD2. The V gene's germline CDR1 is MNHNS and CDR2 SASEGT. V was pared by 7 bases and J by 3 bases, with 4 bases of the junction left unmatched. The CDR3 covers 15 residues. The CDR3 here is CASTRTSGDYNEQFF. CDR3 bases: TGTGCCAGCACCCGGACTAGCGGGGACTACAATGAGCAGTTCTTC.

The V call is TRBV15, the J call TRBJ1-1; no definite D call. CDR3 size: 14 residues. V was cut by 1 base and J by 10 bases, with 16 bases left in between. Per germline, CDR1 LNHNV and CDR2 YYDKDF (reference sequence). Here the CDR3 reads CATSRGVQRLSAFF. For the CDR3, the DNA is TGTGCCACCAGCAGAGGGGTTCAGCGACTTTCAGCTTTCTTT.

A single count supports this clone. J is TRBJ1-4 and V is TRBV6-6; no firm D call. The CDR3 sequence is 16 residues long. Germline V gene data show CDR1 as MNHNY and CDR2 as SVGAGI (reference sequence). Between the trimmed V and J ends, which lost 2 bases and 3 bases, there was a span of 13 bases. The chain's CDR3 is CASSYRGEVANEKLFF. As DNA, the CDR3 is TGTGCCAGCAGTTACAGAGGAGAGGTGGCTAATGAAAAACTGTTTTTT.

The chain uses TRBV5-1 and TRBJ2-7; D may be TRBD1 (6 bases). Germline V gives CDR1 SGHRS, CDR2 YFSETQ. Trimming removed 2 bases from V and 0 bases from J, with 9 bases in between. There are 14 residues in the CDR3. As DNA, the CDR3 is TGCGCCAGCAGCTTCGGACAGAGCTCCTACGAGCAGTACTTC. As protein: CASSFGQSSYEQYF.

This clone appeared once. This chain connects TRBV30 to TRBJ2-2, with 7 bases lining up with TRBD1. This CDR3 comprises 13 residues. CDR1 and CDR2 from the germline V gene are GTSNPN and SVGIG (reference sequence). This CDR3 is CANDRANTGELFF. The CDR3 DNA sequence: TGTGCTAACGACAGGGCTAACACCGGGGAGCTGTTTTTT.

This clone was counted only a few times. The chain links TRBV27 to TRBJ1-4, with D hard to call. V was clipped by 2 bases and J by 8 bases, with 15 bases between them. The CDR3 is 15 residues long. Looked up from germline, CDR1 is MNHEY and CDR2 is SMNVEV (reference sequence). The CDR3 nucleotides are TGTGCCAGCAGTTTACGGAGCAGGACTGACGAAAAACTGTTTTTT. As protein: CASSLRSRTDEKLFF.

The chain uses TRBV5-1 and TRBJ1-2, with D perhaps matching TRBD1 (6 bases). CDR3 length: 14 amino acids. CDR1 is SGHRS and CDR2 is YFSETQ in the germline V gene. V lost 4 bases, J lost 3 bases, and 13 bases lay in between. The CDR3 here is CASSPRTEDYGYTF. CDR3 coding DNA: TGCGCCAGCAGCCCAAGGACAGAAGACTATGGCTACACCTTC.

The chain has TRBV7-9 and TRBJ2-3; D not certain. The length of the CDR3 is 14 residues. Germline V CDR1 and CDR2: SEHNR, FQNEAQ (reference sequence). V dropped 1 base and J dropped 6 bases, with 11 bases sitting between them. For the CDR3, the DNA is TGTGCCAGCAGCTTAGGGTCAAGTTGGGATACGCAGTATTTT. It specifies CASSLGSSWDTQYF.

The chain employs TRBV7-3 and TRBJ2-2; the D gene is possibly TRBD2 (5 bases). The CDR3 covers 15 residues. V shed 5 bases and J shed 8 bases, with 18 bases lying between them. Looked up from germline, CDR1 is SGHTA and CDR2 is FQGTGA. CDR3 region: CASSPSGSSYGELFF. The CDR3 bases are TGTGCCAGCAGCCCGAGCGGCTCCTCATATGGGGAGCTGTTTTTT.

This clone was observed once. The J gene is TRBJ2-7, the V gene TRBV5-1, with D uncertain. Looked up from germline, CDR1 is SGHRS and CDR2 is YFSETQ. Trimming left V 3 bases short and J 5 bases short, with 9 bases between. The CDR3 sequence is 12 residues long. The CDR3 reads CASSYGIHEQYF. DNA for the CDR3: TGCGCCAGCAGCTACGGCATTCACGAGCAGTACTTC. Based on the CDR3 plus reference TRBV5-1 and TRBJ2-7, the full variable domain is KAGVTQTPRYLIKTRGQQVTLSCSPISGHRSVSWYQQTPGQGLQFLFEYFSETQRNKGNFPGRFSGRQFSNSRSEMNVSTLELGDSALYLCASSYGIHEQYFGPGTRLTVT.

This clone was seen a handful of times. This sample also contains other DNA sequences that code for the same CDR3. The chain is built from TRBV30 and TRBJ1-2; 7 nucleotides match TRBD1. Losses at the gene ends were 3 bases for V and 8 bases for J; bases not matched to a gene: 3. The CDR3 runs to 11 residues. Per germline, CDR1 GTSNPN and CDR2 SVGIG (reference sequence). CDR3 sequence: CAWSRGGGYTF. CDR3 DNA: TGTGCCTGGAGCAGGGGGGGAGGCTACACCTTC.

The chain couples TRBV7-3 to TRBJ1-5; TRBD1 might be the D (5 bases). Germline lookup yields CDR1 SGHTA and CDR2 FQGTGA. The CDR3 totals 15 residues. Trimming stripped 0 bases from V and 3 bases from J, with 9 bases between. CDR3 nucleotide sequence: TGTGCCAGCAGCTTAACTGGGGGGACCAATCAGCCCCAGCATTTT. Its protein is CASSLTGGTNQPQHF.

This clone was picked up many times. Other DNA sequences in this sample translate to the same CDR3. V is TRBV9 and J is TRBJ2-1, with no clear D. Germline CDR1 reads SGDLS; CDR2 reads YYNGEE. The CDR3 has 13 amino acids. V was clipped by 5 bases and J by 6 bases, with 12 bases between them. The CDR3 DNA reads as TGTGCCAGCAGTCTAGTCGGCAGCAATGAGCAGTTCTTC. Protein sequence: CASSLVGSNEQFF.

The table lists this clone with a few counts. Additional DNA sequences in this sample encode the identical CDR3. V and J are TRBV11-2 and TRBJ2-7, with D possibly matching TRBD1 (5 bases). The V end lost 7 bases, the J end lost 3 bases, and 10 bases lay between the germline ends. The V gene's germline CDR1 is SGHAT and CDR2 FQNNGV. The CDR3 spans 12 residues. The CDR3 here is CASTQELYEQYF. The CDR3 coding sequence is TGTGCCAGCACACAGGAACTCTACGAGCAGTACTTC.

The J gene is TRBJ2-2, the V gene TRBV4-1, with D possibly being TRBD1 or TRBD2 (5 bases each). The germline gives CDR1 MGHRA, CDR2 YSYEKL. V was shortened by 7 bases and J by 4 bases, with 16 bases between the two germline ends. This CDR3 is 15 amino acids long. CDR3 amino acids: CASKNPGTGTGELFF. Here the CDR3 DNA reads TGCGCCAGCAAAAATCCGGGGACGGGCACCGGGGAGCTGTTTTTT.

Only one count was recorded for this clone. V and J are TRBV7-2 and TRBJ2-1; D not certain. Trimming took 1 base from V and 8 from J, leaving 18 bases between them. This CDR3 region has 16 residues. CDR1 is SGHTA, CDR2 FQGNSA, per germline. As DNA, the CDR3 is TGTGCCAGCAGCTTAGGCCGCCCAAATATAGCAGATGAGCAGTTCTTC. Translated, it gives CASSLGRPNIADEQFF.